This TCR beta chain was sequenced during a study of blood T cell repertoires in COVID-19. Study information: Material from acute and convalescent COVID-19 was sourced from the United States, Italy and Spain. The analysed material was cDNA or gDNA that came from T cells, B-cell-depleted T cells, or PBMCs.

Sequencing used immunoSEQ multiplex PCR; TCRdb keeps in-frame clones, though not all of them. The repertoire holds fewer than 350,000 clones, with around 89% as singletons. This clone was found a few times. Germline assignment: CDR1 KGHSY and CDR2 FQNENV. The CDR3 has 16 amino acids. V gave up 2 bases and J gave up 8 bases; unmatched junction bases: 10. Participant ages covered about 18 to 95 years across around 22 US areas. Clinical histories supplied by participants themselves formed the basis of cohort assignment. The chain combines TRBV16 with TRBJ2-1, with 9 bases matching TRBD1. Sequencing input: PBMCs or T cells enriched from blood (not recorded which). The receptor's source is a woman in her 40s who had recovered from COVID-19. The CDR3 nucleotides read TGTGCCAGCAGCCAACTCCGGGACAGGGTTGGGGATGAGCAGTTCTTC. Amino acids: CASSQLRDRVGDEQFF.